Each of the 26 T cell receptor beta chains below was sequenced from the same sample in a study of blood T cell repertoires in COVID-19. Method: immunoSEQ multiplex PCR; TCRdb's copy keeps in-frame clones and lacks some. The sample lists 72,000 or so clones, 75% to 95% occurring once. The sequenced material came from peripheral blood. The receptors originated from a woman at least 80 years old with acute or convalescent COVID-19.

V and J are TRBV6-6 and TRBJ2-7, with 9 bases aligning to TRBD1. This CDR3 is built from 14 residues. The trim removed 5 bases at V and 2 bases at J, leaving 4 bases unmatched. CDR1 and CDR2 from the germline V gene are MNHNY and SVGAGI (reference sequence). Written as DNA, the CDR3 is TGTGCCAGCAGTAACCGGGACAGGGCCTACGAGCAGTACTTC. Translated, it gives CASSNRDRAYEQYF.

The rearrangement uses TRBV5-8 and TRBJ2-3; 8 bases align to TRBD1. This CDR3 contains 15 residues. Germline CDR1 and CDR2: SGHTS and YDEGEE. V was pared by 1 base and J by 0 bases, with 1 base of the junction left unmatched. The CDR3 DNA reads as TGTGCCAGCAGCTTGACAGGGGGAAGCACAGATACGCAGTATTTT. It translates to CASSLTGGSTDTQYF.

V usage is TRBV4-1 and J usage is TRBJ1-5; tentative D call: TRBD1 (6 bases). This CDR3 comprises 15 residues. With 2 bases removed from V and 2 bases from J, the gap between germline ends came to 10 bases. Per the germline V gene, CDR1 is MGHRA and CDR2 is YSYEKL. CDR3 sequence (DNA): TGCGCCAGCAGCCAAAGTGGGGGCGGCAATCAGCCCCAGCATTTT. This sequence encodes CASSQSGGGNQPQHF.

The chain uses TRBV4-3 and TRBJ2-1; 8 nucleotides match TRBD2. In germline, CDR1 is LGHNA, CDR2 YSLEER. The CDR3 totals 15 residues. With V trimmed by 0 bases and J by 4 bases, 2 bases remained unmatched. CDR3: CASSQETSGYNEQFF. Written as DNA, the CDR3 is TGCGCCAGCAGCCAAGAAACTAGCGGATACAATGAGCAGTTCTTC.

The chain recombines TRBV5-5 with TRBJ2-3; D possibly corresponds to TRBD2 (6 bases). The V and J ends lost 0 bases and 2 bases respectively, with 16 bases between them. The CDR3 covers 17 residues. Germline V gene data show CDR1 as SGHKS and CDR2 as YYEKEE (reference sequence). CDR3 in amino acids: CASSLAGAGIHTDTQYF. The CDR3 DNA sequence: TGTGCCAGCAGCTTGGCCGGCGCGGGGATCCACACAGATACGCAGTATTTT.

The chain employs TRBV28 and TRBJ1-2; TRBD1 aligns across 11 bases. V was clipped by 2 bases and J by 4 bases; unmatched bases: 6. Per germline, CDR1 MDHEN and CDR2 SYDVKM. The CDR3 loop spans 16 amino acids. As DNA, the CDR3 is TGTGCCAGCAGTTTAGCCCCGGGACAGGGGGTCTATGGCTACACCTTC. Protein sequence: CASSLAPGQGVYGYTF.

CDR3 protein: CASRRTGYLGQPQHF. In nucleotides, the CDR3 is TGTGCCAGCAGAAGGACAGGGTATTTGGGCCAGCCCCAGCATTTT. This chain joins TRBV2 and TRBJ1-5; 8 bases map to TRBD1. This CDR3 has 15 residues. With V trimmed by 6 bases and J by 7 bases, 11 bases remained unmatched. The germline gives CDR1 SNHLY, CDR2 FYNNEI.

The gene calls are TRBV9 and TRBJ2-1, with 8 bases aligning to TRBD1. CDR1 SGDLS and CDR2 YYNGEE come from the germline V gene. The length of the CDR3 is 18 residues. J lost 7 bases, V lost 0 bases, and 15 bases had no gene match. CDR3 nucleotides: TGTGCCAGCAGCGTAGAAGGAGTCCTGCCAGGGGGCGGGAATGAGCAGTTCTTC. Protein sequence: CASSVEGVLPGGGNEQFF.

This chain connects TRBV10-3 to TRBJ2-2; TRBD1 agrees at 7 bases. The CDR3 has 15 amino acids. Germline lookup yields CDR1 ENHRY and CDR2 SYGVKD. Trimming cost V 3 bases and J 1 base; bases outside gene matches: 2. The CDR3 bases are TGTGCCATCAGTGATGGGACAGTGAACACCGGGGAGCTGTTTTTT. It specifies CAISDGTVNTGELFF.

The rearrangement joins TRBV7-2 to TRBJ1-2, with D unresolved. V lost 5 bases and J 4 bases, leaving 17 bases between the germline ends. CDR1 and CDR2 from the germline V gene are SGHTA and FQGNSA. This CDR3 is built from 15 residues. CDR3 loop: CASSPSWAQAYGYTF. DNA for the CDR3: TGTGCCAGCAGCCCAAGTTGGGCCCAAGCCTATGGCTACACCTTC.

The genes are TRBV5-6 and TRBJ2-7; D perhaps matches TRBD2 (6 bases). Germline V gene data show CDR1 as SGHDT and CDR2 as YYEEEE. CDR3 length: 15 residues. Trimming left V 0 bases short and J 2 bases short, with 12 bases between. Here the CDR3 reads CASSLGWTTAYEQYF. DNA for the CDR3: TGTGCCAGCAGCTTGGGTTGGACTACCGCCTACGAGCAGTACTTC.

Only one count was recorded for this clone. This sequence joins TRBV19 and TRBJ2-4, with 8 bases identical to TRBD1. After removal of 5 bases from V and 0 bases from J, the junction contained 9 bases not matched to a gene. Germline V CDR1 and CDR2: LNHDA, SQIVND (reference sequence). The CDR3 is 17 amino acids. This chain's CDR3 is CASSSGQVNLAKNIQYF. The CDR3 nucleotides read TGTGCCAGTAGTTCGGGACAGGTGAATTTAGCCAAAAACATTCAGTACTTC.

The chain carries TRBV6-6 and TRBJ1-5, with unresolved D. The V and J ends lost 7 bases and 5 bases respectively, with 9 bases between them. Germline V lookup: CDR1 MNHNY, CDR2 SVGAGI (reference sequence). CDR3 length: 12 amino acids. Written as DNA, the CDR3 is TGTGCCAGCAAGAGAGCGGATCAGCCCCAGCATTTT. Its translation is CASKRADQPQHF.

The CDR3 DNA is TGTGCCAGCAGTTACGTTCCAGGGTTATTAATCACTGAAGCTTTCTTT. Translating it yields CASSYVPGLLITEAFF. The chain combines TRBV6-2 or TRBV6-3 with TRBJ1-1; maybe TRBD1 (5 bases). The V end lost 2 bases, the J end lost 4 bases, and 17 bases lay between the germline ends. The V gene's germline CDR1 is MNHEY and CDR2 SVGEGT. The CDR3 spans 16 residues.

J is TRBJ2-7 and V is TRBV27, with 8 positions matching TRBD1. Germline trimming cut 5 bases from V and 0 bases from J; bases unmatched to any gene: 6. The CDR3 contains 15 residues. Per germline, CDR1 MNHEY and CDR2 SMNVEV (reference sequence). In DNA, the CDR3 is TGTGCCAGCAGTCCCGTGGGACAGGTCTCCTACGAGCAGTACTTC. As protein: CASSPVGQVSYEQYF.

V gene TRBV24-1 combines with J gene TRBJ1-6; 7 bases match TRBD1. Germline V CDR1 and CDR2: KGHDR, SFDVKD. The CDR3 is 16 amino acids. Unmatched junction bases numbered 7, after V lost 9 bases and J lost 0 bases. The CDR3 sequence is CATAPRDSSYNSPLHF. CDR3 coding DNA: TGTGCCACCGCCCCCCGGGACAGCTCCTATAATTCACCCCTCCACTTT.

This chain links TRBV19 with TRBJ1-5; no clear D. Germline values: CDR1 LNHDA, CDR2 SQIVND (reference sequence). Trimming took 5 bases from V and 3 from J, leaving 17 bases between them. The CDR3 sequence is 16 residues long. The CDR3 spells CASSAKEARINQPQHF. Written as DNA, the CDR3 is TGTGCCAGTAGTGCGAAGGAGGCTCGGATCAATCAGCCCCAGCATTTT.

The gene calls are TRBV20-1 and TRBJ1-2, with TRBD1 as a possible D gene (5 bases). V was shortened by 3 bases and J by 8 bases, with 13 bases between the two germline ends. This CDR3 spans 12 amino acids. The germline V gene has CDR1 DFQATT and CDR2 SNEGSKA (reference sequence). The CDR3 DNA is TGCAGTGCTAGTGGCAGGGTGGTGGGCTACACCTTC. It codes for CSASGRVVGYTF.

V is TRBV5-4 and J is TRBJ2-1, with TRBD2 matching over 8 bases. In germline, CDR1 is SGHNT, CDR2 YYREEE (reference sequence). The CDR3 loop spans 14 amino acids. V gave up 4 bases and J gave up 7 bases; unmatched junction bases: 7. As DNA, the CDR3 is TGTGCCAGCAGCCCGACTAGCGATCGGAATGAGCAGTTCTTC. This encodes CASSPTSDRNEQFF.

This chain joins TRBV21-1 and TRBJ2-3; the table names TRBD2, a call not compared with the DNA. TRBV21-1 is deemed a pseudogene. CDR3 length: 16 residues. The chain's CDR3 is CASRLKTSGGADTQYF. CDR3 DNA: TGTGCCAGCAGACTTAAGACTAGCGGGGGGGCAGATACGCAGTATTTT.

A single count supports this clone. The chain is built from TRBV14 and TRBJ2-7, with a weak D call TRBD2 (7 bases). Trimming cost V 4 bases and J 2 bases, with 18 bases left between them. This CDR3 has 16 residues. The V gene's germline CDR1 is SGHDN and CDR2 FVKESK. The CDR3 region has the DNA TGTGCCAGCAGCCGGACAGCTCCCGGGGGGACCTACGAGCAGTACTTC. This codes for CASSRTAPGGTYEQYF.

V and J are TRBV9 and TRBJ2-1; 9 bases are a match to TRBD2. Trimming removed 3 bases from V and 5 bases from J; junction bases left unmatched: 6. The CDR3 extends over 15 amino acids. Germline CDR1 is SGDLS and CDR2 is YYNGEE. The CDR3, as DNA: TGTGCCAGCAGCGCCCATAGCGGGAGTGACAATGAGCAGTTCTTC. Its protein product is CASSAHSGSDNEQFF.

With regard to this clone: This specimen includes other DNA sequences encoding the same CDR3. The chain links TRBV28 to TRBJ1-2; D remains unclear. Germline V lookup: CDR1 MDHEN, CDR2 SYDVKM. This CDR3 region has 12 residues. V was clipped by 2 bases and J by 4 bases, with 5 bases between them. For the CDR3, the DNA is TGTGCCAGCAGTTTACCCGGCTATGGCTACACCTTC. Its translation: CASSLPGYGYTF.

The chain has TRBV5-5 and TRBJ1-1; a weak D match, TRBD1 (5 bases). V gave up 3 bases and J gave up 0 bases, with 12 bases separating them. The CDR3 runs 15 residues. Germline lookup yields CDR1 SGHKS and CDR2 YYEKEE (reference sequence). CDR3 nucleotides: TGTGCCAGCAGCTACCCGGGACTCCTGAACACTGAAGCTTTCTTT. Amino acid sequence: CASSYPGLLNTEAFF.

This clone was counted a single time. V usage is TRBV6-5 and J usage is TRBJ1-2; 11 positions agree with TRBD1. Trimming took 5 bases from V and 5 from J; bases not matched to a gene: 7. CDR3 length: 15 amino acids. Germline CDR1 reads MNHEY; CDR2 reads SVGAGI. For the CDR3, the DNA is TGTGCCAGCAGTCGGACAGGGGGCCAGGGGTATGGCTACACCTTC. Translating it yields CASSRTGGQGYGYTF.

DNA for the CDR3: TGCGCCAGCAGCCTCCCACAGGGTTATAATGAAAAACTGTTTTTT. It translates to CASSLPQGYNEKLFF. The V gene is TRBV4-1, the J gene TRBJ1-4, with a tentative D call TRBD1 (6 bases). Trimming shortened V by 4 bases and J by 4 bases, and 13 bases separated the two germline ends. Germline-derived CDR1 and CDR2 are MGHRA and YSYEKL. CDR3 length: 15 amino acids.